The rows below give T cell receptor beta chains drawn from one sample of a study of graft-versus-host responses after intestinal transplantation. Using immunoSEQ multiplex PCR, the repertoire was profiled, and TCRdb retains in-frame clones only, with some absent. The data contain approximately 10,000 clones, about four fifths of them singletons. The source was PBMCs, collected roughly 74 weeks after intestinal transplant. The receptors here all came from a human patient who received an intestinal transplant, so some T cells may come from the graft donor. CDR3s include the opening cysteine and the closing phenylalanine or tryptophan. The order of the fields is clone size, J gene, V gene, D gene, CDR3 protein, CDR3 DNA. D genes are given only for firm matches. Clone size is not always given. Where it is, it says once, few, many or a class for expanded clones.

.	TRBJ2-1	TRBV9	.	CASSASFNEQFF	TGTGCCAGCAGCGCCTCGTTCAATGAGCAGTTCTTC
.	TRBJ2-1	TRBV7-2	.	CASSLESLSSYNEQFF	TGTGCCAGCAGCTTAGAGAGTTTGAGCTCCTACAATGAGCAGTTCTTC
.	TRBJ2-6	TRBV2	.	CASSAEQTGANVLTF	TGTGCCAGCAGTGCGGAGCAAACTGGGGCCAACGTCCTGACTTTC
few	TRBJ2-7	TRBV10-3	.	CAISVGGLEYEQYF	TGTGCCATCAGTGTTGGAGGGTTGGAGTACGAGCAGTACTTC
.	TRBJ1-6	TRBV5-1	.	CASSLGTVNSPLHF	TGCGCCAGCAGCCTCGGGACTGTCAATTCACCCCTCCACTTT
.	TRBJ1-2	TRBV5-4	.	CASSLGGMISNYGYTF	TGTGCCAGCAGCTTGGGGGGCATGATTTCTAACTATGGCTACACCTTC
.	TRBJ1-4	TRBV28	TRBD1	CAGSPHRGSNEKLFF	TGTGCCGGTTCACCGCACAGGGGAAGTAATGAAAAACTGTTTTTT
.	TRBJ2-2	TRBV4-2	TRBD2	CASSHALAGTGTSHVGELFF	TGTGCCAGCAGCCATGCTCTGGCTGGGACCGGGACTAGCCACGTCGGGGAGCTGTTTTTT
.	TRBJ1-2	TRBV6-1	TRBD1	CASRWGQGYGYTF	TGTGCCAGCAGGTGGGGACAGGGCTATGGCTACACCTTC
.	TRBJ2-7	TRBV18	.	CASSPGHGYEQYF	TGTGCCAGCTCCCCGGGACACGGCTACGAGCAGTACTTC
.	TRBJ2-7	TRBV6-5	.	CASSLERGYEQYF	TGTGCCAGCAGTTTGGAACGAGGCTACGAGCAGTACTTC
.	TRBJ2-2	TRBV7-8	.	CASSLAGGNTGELFF	TGTGCCAGCAGCTTAGCGGGGGGAAACACCGGGGAGCTGTTTTTT
.	TRBJ2-2	TRBV11-2	TRBD2	CASGRANTGELFF	TGTGCCTCGGGGAGGGCAAACACCGGGGAGCTGTTTTTT
few	TRBJ1-5	TRBV28	TRBD1	CASSSTGTGYQPQHF	TGTGCCAGCAGTTCAACCGGGACAGGGTATCAGCCCCAGCATTTT
once	TRBJ2-5	TRBV5-1	TRBD2	CASSLGLAQEAQYF	TGCGCCAGCAGCTTGGGACTAGCGCAAGAGGCCCAGTACTTC
.	TRBJ1-5	TRBV6-5	TRBD1	CASSPQGAGNQPQHF	TGTGCCAGCAGTCCTCAGGGGGCTGGCAATCAGCCCCAGCATTTT
.	TRBJ1-1	TRBV29-1	TRBD1	CSGGDSAEAFF	TGCAGCGGGGGGGACAGTGCTGAAGCTTTCTTT
.	TRBJ2-7	TRBV19	TRBD1	CAREYNRGPYEQYF	TGTGCCAGAGAGTACAACAGGGGGCCCTACGAGCAGTACTTC
.	TRBJ2-1	TRBV7-2	.	CASSINRDFNEQFF	TGTGCCAGCAGCATCAACCGGGACTTCAATGAGCAGTTCTTC
few	TRBJ2-7	TRBV4-1	TRBD2	CASSQAHLAGTYEQYF	TGCGCCAGCAGCCAAGCCCATCTAGCGGGAACCTACGAGCAGTACTTC
once	TRBJ2-7	TRBV11-2	.	CASSLATRGVEQYF	TGTGCCAGCAGCTTAGCAACCAGGGGTGTAGAGCAGTACTTC
.	TRBJ2-7	TRBV10-1	TRBD2	CASRAPTGTSDEQYF	TGCGCCAGCAGAGCGCCGACCGGGACTAGCGACGAGCAGTACTTC
.	TRBJ2-1	TRBV5-8	.	CASSNTYSYNEQFF	TGTGCCAGCAGCAATACCTACAGTTACAATGAGCAGTTCTTC
.	TRBJ1-1	TRBV7-3	.	CASSLAKGSTEAFF	TGTGCCAGCAGCTTAGCCAAAGGGAGCACTGAAGCTTTCTTT
.	TRBJ1-1	TRBV6-5	.	CASSSEVEAFF	TGTGCCAGCAGCTCAGAGGTTGAAGCTTTCTTT
.	TRBJ2-7	TRBV29-1	TRBD2	CSFRPGTSGREQYF	TGCAGCTTCCGTCCCGGGACTAGCGGGAGGGAGCAGTACTTC
.	TRBJ1-1	TRBV29-1	.	CSVVLMNTEAFF	TGCAGCGTTGTACTTATGAACACTGAAGCTTTCTTT
.	TRBJ1-6	TRBV5-1	TRBD1	CASSFGTGGAVNNSPLHF	TGCGCCAGCAGCTTCGGGACAGGGGGCGCGGTTAATAATTCACCCCTCCACTTT
.	TRBJ1-2	TRBV6-6	TRBD1	CASRAGQGAGYTF	TGTGCCAGCAGAGCAGGACAGGGGGCGGGCTACACCTTC
.	TRBJ2-5	TRBV15	.	CATRPQLRDIETQYF	TGTGCCACCAGACCTCAACTAAGGGATATAGAGACCCAGTACTTC
.	TRBJ2-7	TRBV11-2	TRBD1	CASSLRQGFYEQYF	TGTGCCAGCAGCCTAAGACAGGGGTTCTACGAGCAGTACTTC
.	TRBJ2-1	TRBV30	.	CAWSGNIEQFF	TGTGCCTGGAGTGGAAATATTGAGCAGTTCTTC
.	TRBJ1-5	TRBV7-8	.	CASSGRGGIYSNQPQHF	TGTGCCAGCAGCGGGAGGGGAGGGATCTATAGCAATCAGCCCCAGCATTTT
few	TRBJ2-3	TRBV6-4	TRBD2	CASSAGTSVDTQYF	TGTGCCAGCAGCGCCGGGACTAGCGTAGATACGCAGTATTTT
.	TRBJ2-7	TRBV5-6	TRBD1	CASSVYRGRYEQYF	TGTGCCAGCAGCGTTTACAGGGGTAGGTACGAGCAGTACTTC
few	TRBJ2-3	TRBV30	TRBD2	CAWSQGLAGGADTQYF	TGTGCCTGGAGTCAGGGACTAGCGGGGGGGGCAGATACGCAGTATTTT
.	TRBJ1-2	TRBV6-5	.	CASSPRRDYGYTF	TGTGCCAGCAGCCCAAGACGGGACTATGGCTACACCTTC
.	TRBJ2-1	TRBV6-4	TRBD2	CASSDGGAYNEQFF	TGTGCCAGCAGTGACGGGGGGGCCTACAATGAGCAGTTCTTC
.	TRBJ2-2	TRBV7-8	.	CASSLEGNTGELFF	TGTGCCAGCAGCTTAGAAGGGAACACCGGGGAGCTGTTTTTT
.	TRBJ2-1	TRBV27	TRBD2	CASCHSGMGYNEQFF	TGTGCCAGCTGCCATAGCGGGATGGGATACAATGAGCAGTTCTTC
.	TRBJ2-3	TRBV6-4	TRBD2	CASSSGGATDTQYF	TGTGCCAGCAGTAGCGGGGGGGCCACAGATACGCAGTATTTT
.	TRBJ2-5	TRBV4-1	TRBD1	CASSQPDRAPETQYF	TGCGCCAGCAGCCAACCGGACAGGGCCCCAGAGACCCAGTACTTC
.	TRBJ2-7	TRBV7-2	.	CASAGQIYEQYF	TGTGCCAGTGCGGGCCAGATCTACGAGCAGTACTTC
.	TRBJ2-3	TRBV6-1	.	CASRKGGDTQYF	TGTGCCAGCCGAAAAGGGGGGGATACGCAGTATTTT
.	TRBJ2-1	TRBV7-3	TRBD2	CASSVAGGPNEQFF	TGTGCCAGCAGCGTAGCGGGAGGGCCGAATGAGCAGTTCTTC
medium-sized	TRBJ2-7	TRBV6-6	.	CASSTGYGYEQYF	TGTGCCAGCAGTACAGGGTACGGCTACGAGCAGTACTTC
.	TRBJ2-7	TRBV6-1	TRBD2	CASSVEAGQPSYEQYF	TGTGCCAGCAGTGTGGAAGCGGGGCAACCCTCCTACGAGCAGTACTTC
few	TRBJ2-3	TRBV10-3	.	CAISESSDTQYF	TGTGCCATCAGTGAGTCGTCCGATACGCAGTATTTT
.	TRBJ2-1	TRBV6-1	TRBD2	CASSEWAGVLRAAEFF	TGTGCCAGCAGTGAATGGGCGGGAGTTCTCCGGGCAGCTGAGTTCTTC
.	TRBJ2-7	TRBV5-8	.	CASSLLSRGAGAYEQYF	TGTGCCAGCAGCTTGCTGTCGCGCGGGGCAGGGGCCTACGAGCAGTACTTC
.	TRBJ2-1	TRBV4-1	TRBD2	CASSQALTSGSSIEQFF	TGCGCCAGCAGCCAAGCCCTAACTAGCGGGAGTTCTATTGAGCAGTTCTTC
.	TRBJ2-7	TRBV5-1	.	CASSLAGSEQYF	TGCGCCAGCAGCTTGGCCGGGTCCGAGCAGTACTTC
.	TRBJ1-4	TRBV27	.	CASSSIGEKLFF	TGTGCCAGCAGTTCAATAGGTGAAAAACTGTTTTTT
.	TRBJ2-7	TRBV7-2	.	CASAGPYEQYF	TGTGCCAGCGCTGGGCCCTACGAGCAGTACTTC
.	TRBJ2-1	TRBV7-3	.	CASSLGANNEQFF	TGTGCCAGCAGCTTAGGAGCGAACAATGAGCAGTTCTTC